This record concerns one TCR beta chain sequence. Its antigen is still unknown. No qualities accompany the bases; no much larger clone lies one base away. This sample is part of a study of blood T cell repertoires in COVID-19 (dated by TCRdb to the early 2020s). In terms of the full investigation: Samples from collaborators originated in the United States, Italy and Spain and spanned both the acute and convalescent phases of COVID-19. The prospective study material was composed of cDNA or gDNA derived from T cells, B-cell-depleted T cells, or PBMCs. The samples were drawn from the first 160 participants of the ongoing ImmuneRACE study and from 1,254 subjects provided by 6 global collaborators. The dataset comprised deeply sampled blood TCRbeta repertoires from subjects exposed to, actively infected with, or recovered from COVID-19. A freely available public database, intended as a resource for researchers studying the immune response to SARS-CoV-2, is where the repertoires were released. Nearly every sample came with metadata listing a de-identified subject ID, COVID-19 status, age in years and sex. Where HLA class I and class II types were available, the types were taken from metadata supplied by the sample provider, not from assay-based typing. Broader findings and caveats from the paper: Clinical and demographic metadata were provided uncurated, with the amount varying by source and participant.

Whole blood was collected in K2EDTA tubes by collaborating institutions according to the institutions' own protocols. For TCRbeta analysis, collaborator samples were shipped as frozen whole blood, as isolated PBMCs, or as DNA extracted from either sample type. TCRbeta CDR3 regions were amplified from genomic DNA by means of the immunoSEQ Assay, a bias-controlled multiplex PCR. The paper's data handling went like this. Nucleated cell counts per sample were estimated from amplification of reference gene primers within the assay. To quantify the absolute abundance of each unique TCRbeta CDR3 rearrangement, sequence reads were collapsed and filtered. Productive Simpson clonality was computed per sample as the square root of Simpson's diversity index over productive rearrangements. The clones in this table, taken by TCRdb from immuneACCESS, are in-frame only. Not every clone is retained; where verified, under half of the shortfall comes from an unresolved V gene, and the cause of the rest is unknown. The V and J calls and clone size were taken over from that table, and D and trimming were inferred from the DNA. The sample table holds some 99,000 clones, of which 70% to 90% were seen once. The biggest ten clones account for 4.5% of the sample.

For CDR1 and CDR2, the germline V gene (reference sequence) lists SGHAT and FQDESV. The CDR3 has 16 amino acids, counting the end cysteine and phenylalanine. CDR3 DNA only is kept here, 48 bases in frame from base 1. The germline V end is reduced by 5 bases and the J end by 9 bases; junction bases left unmatched: 15. Sequences were obtained from peripheral blood. In this chain, TRBV11-1 is recombined with TRBJ2-1, and TRBD1 matches 8 of the central bases. This TCR came from a man in his 70s with acute or convalescent COVID-19. This receptor carries the CDR3 CASSATGGYARGEQFF. The nucleotide sequence is TGTGCCAGCAGCGCAACAGGGGGGTATGCTCGGGGTGAGCAGTTCTTC.